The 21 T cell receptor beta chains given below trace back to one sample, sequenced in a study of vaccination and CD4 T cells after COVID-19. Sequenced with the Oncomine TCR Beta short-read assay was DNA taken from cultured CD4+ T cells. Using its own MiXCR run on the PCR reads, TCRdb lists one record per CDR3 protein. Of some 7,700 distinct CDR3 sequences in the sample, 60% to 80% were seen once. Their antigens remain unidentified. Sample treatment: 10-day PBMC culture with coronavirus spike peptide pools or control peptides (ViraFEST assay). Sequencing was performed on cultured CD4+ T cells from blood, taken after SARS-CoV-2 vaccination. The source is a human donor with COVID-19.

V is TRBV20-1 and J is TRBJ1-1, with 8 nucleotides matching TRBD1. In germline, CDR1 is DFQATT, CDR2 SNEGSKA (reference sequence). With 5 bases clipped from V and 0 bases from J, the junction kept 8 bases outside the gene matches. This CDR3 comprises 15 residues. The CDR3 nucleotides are TGCAGTGCTGGACAGGGTCGGGGGATGAACACTGAAGCTTTCTTT. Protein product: CSAGQGRGMNTEAFF.

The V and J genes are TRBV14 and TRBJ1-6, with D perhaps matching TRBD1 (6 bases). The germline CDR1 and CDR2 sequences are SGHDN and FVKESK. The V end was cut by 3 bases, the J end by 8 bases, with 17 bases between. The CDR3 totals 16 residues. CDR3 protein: CASSHPGAGSHSPLHF. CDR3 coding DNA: TGTGCCAGCAGCCACCCAGGGGCAGGGTCCCATTCACCCCTCCACTTT. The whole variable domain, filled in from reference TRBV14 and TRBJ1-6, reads EAGVTQFPSHSVIEKGQTVTLRCDPISGHDNLYWYRRVMGKEIKFLLHFVKESKQDESGMPNNRFLAERTGGTYSTLKVQPAELEDSGVYFCASSHPGAGSHSPLHFGNGTRLTVT.

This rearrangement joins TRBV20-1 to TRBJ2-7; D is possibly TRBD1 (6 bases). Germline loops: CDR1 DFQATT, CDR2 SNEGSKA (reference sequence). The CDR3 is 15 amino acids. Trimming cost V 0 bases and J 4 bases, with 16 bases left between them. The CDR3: CSAREGPGAFYEQYF. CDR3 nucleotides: TGCAGTGCTAGAGAAGGGCCAGGGGCCTTTTACGAGCAGTACTTC.

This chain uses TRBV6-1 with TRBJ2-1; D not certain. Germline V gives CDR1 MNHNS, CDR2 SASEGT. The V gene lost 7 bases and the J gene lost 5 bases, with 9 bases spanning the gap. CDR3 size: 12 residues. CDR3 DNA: TGTGCCAGCACTCCTCGAAACAATGAGCAGTTCTTC. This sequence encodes CASTPRNNEQFF.

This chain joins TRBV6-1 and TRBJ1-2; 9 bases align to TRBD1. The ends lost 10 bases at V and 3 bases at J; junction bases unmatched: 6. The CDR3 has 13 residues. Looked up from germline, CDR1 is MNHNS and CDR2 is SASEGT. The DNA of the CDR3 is TGTGCCACCCGGACAGGGGCCTACTATGGCTACACCTTC. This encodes CATRTGAYYGYTF.

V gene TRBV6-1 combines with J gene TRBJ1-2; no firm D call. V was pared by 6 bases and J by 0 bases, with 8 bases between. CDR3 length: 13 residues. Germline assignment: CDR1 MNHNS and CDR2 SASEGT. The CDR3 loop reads CASRGATNYGYTF. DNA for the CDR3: TGTGCCAGCAGAGGTGCTACTAACTATGGCTACACCTTC.

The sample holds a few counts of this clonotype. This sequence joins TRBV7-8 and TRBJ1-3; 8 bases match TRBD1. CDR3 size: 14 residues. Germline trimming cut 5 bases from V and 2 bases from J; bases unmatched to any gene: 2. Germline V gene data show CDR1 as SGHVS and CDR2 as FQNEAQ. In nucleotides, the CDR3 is TGTGCCAGCAGCATGACAGGGGCTGGAAACACCATATATTTT. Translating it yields CASSMTGAGNTIYF.

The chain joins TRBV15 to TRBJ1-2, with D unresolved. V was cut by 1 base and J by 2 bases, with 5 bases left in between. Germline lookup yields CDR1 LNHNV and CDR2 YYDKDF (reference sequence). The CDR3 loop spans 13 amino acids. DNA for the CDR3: TGTGCCACCAGCAGAGGAGTGAACTATGGCTACACCTTC. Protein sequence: CATSRGVNYGYTF.

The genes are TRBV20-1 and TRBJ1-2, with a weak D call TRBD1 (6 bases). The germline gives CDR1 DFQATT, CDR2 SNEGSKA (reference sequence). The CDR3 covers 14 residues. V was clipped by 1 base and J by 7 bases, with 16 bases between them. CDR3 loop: CSARVLGGAGGYTF. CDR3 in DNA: TGCAGTGCTAGAGTACTAGGGGGGGCGGGTGGCTACACCTTC.

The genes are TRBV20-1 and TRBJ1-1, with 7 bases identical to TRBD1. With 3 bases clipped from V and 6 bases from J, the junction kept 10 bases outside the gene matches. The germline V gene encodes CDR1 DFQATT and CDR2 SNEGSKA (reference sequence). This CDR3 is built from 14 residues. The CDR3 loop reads CSARSTGSYAEAFF. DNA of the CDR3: TGCAGTGCTAGGTCGACAGGGTCATACGCTGAAGCTTTCTTT.

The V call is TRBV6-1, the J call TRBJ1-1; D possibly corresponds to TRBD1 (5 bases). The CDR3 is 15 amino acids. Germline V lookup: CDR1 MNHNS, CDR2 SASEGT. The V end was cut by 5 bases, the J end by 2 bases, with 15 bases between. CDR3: CASSPSWGGNTEAFF. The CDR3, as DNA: TGTGCCAGCAGTCCCTCATGGGGCGGAAACACTGAAGCTTTCTTT.

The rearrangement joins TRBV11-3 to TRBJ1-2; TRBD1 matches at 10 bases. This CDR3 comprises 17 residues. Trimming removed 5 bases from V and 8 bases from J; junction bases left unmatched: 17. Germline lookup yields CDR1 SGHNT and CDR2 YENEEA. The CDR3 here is CASSRGHGTGDLSGYTF. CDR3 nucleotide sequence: TGTGCCAGCAGCCGTGGTCACGGGACAGGGGATTTAAGCGGCTACACCTTC.

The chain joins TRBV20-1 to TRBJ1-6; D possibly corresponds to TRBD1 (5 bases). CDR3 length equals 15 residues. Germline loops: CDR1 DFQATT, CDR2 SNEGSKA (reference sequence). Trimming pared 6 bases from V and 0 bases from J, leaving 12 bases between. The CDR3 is CSAPGGGSYNSPLHF. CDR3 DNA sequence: TGCAGTGCCCCGGGGGGGGGCTCCTATAATTCACCCCTCCACTTT.

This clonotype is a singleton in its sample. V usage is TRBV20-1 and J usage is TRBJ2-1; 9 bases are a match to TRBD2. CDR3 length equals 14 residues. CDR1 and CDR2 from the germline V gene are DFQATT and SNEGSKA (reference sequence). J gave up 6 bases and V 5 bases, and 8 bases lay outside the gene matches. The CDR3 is CSAGAAGGTNEQFF. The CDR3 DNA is TGCAGTGCTGGGGCGGCGGGGGGGACCAATGAGCAGTTCTTC.

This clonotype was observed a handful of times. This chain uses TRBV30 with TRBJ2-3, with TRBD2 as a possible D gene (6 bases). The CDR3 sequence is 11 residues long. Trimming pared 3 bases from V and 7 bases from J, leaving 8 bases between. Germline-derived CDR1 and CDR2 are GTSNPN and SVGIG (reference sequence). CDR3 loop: CAWRTRHTQYF. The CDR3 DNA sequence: TGTGCCTGGAGGACTAGGCATACGCAGTATTTT.

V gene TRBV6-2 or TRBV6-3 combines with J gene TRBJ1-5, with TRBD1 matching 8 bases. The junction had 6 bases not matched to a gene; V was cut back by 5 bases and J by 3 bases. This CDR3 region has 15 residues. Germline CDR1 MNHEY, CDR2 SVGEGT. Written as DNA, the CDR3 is TGTGCCAGCAGTGACCCCAGGGGGCCCAATCAGCCCCAGCATTTT. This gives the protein CASSDPRGPNQPQHF.

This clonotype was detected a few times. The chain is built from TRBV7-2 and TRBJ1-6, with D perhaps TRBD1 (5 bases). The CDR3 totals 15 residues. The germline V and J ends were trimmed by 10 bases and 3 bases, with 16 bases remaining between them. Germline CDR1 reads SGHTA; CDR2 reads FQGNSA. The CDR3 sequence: CATASAGNYNSPLHF. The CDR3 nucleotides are TGTGCCACCGCCTCGGCAGGGAACTATAATTCACCCCTCCACTTT.

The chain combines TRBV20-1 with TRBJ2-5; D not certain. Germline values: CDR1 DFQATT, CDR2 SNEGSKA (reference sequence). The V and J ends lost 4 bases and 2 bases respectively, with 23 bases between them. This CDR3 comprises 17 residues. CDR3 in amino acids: CSAIRVRAEPEQETQYF. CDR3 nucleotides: TGCAGTGCTATCCGGGTTCGGGCGGAGCCTGAACAAGAGACCCAGTACTTC.

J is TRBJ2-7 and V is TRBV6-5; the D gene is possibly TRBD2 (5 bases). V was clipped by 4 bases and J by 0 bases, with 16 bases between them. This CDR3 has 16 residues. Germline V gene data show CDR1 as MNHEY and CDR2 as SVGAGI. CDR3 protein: CASSSSGLGSSYEQYF. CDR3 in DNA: TGTGCCAGCAGTTCCTCAGGACTCGGAAGCTCCTACGAGCAGTACTTC.

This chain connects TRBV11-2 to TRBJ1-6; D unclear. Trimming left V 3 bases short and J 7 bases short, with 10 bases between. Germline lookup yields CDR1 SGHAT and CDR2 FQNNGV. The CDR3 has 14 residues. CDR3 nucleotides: TGTGCCAGCAGCTTCCGGGAGGGCAATTCACCCCTCCACTTT. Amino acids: CASSFREGNSPLHF.

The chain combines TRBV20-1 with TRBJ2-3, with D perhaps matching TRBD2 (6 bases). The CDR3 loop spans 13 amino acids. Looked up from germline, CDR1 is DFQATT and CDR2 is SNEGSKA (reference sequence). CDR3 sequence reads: CTAGLAGTDTQYF. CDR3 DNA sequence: TGCACTGCGGGGTTAGCGGGCACAGATACGCAGTATTTT.